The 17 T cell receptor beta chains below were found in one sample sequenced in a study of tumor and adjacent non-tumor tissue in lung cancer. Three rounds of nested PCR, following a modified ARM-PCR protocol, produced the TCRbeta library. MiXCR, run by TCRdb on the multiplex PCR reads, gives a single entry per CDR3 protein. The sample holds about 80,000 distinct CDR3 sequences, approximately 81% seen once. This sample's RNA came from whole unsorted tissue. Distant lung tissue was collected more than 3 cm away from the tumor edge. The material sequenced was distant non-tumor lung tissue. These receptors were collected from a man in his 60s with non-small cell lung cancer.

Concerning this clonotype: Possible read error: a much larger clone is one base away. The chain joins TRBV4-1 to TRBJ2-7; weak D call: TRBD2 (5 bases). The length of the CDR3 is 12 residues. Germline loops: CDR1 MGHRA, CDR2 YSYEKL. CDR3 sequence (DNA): TGCGCCAGCAATAAGCGGAGCTACGAGCAGTGCTTC. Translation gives CASNKRSYEQCF.

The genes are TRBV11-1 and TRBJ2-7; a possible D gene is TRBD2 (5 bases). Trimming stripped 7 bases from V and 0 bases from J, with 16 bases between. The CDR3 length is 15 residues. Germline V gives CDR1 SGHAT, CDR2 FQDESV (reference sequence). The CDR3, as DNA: TGTGCCAGCAACTCCTCGGGCAGCGGCTCCTACGAGCAGTACTTC. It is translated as CASNSSGSGSYEQYF. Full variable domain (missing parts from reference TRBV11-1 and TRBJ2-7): EAEVAQSPRYKITEKSQAVAFWCDPISGHATLYWYRQILGQGPELLVQFQDESVVDDSQLPKDRFSAERLKGVDSTLKIQPAELGDSAMYLCASNSSGSGSYEQYFGPGTRLTVT.

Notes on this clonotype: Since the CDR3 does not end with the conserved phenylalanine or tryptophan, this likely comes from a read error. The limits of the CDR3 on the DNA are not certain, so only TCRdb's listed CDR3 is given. CDR3 sequence reads: CASSATGEETEYC. V usage is TRBV11-2 and J usage is TRBJ2-5; no DNA check was done on the table's D call, TRBD1. The germline CDR1 and CDR2 sequences are SGHAT and FQNNGV. The CDR3 spans 13 amino acids, including both terminal residues.

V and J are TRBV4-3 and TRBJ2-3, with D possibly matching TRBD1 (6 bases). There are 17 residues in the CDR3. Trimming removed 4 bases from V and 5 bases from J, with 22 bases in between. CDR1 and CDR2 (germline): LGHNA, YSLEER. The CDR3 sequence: CASSRQVETGLIDTQYF. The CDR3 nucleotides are TGCGCCAGCAGCCGCCAGGTCGAGACAGGACTCATAGATACGCAGTATTTT.

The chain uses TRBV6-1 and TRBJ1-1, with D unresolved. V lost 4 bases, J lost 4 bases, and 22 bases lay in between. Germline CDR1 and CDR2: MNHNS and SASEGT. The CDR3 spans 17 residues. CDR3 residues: CASSAWRAQVGITEAFF. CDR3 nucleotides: TGTGCCAGCAGTGCCTGGCGGGCGCAGGTAGGGATCACTGAAGCTTTCTTT.

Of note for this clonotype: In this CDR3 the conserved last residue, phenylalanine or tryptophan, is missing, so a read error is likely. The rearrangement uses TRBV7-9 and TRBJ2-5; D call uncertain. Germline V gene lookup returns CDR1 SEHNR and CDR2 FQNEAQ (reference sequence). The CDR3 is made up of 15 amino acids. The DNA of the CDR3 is TGTGCTAGCAGCTTAAATTCACAGCCTCAAGAGACCCAGTACTCC. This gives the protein CASSLNSQPQETQYS.

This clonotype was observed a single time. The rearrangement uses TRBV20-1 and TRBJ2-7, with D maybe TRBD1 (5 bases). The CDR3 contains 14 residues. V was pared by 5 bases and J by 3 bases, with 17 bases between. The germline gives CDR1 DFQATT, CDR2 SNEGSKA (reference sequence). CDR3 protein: CSASSDIYYYEQYF. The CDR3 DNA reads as TGCAGTGCTTCCTCGGACATATACTACTACGAGCAGTACTTC.

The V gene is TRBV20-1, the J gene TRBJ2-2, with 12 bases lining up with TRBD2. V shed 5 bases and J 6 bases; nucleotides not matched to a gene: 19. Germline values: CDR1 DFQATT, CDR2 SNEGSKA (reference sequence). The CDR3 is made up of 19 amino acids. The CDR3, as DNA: TGCAGTGCTTATCACCCCGAGTCTAGCGGGAGGGCCTTGTCCGGGGAGCTGTTTTTT. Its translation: CSAYHPESSGRALSGELFF.

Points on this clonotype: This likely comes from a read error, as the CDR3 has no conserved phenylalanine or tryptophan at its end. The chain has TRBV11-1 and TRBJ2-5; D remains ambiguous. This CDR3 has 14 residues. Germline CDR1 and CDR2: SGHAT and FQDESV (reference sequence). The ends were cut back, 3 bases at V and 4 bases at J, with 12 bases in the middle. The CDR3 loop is CASSFTPHGETQYY. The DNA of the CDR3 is TGTGCCAGCAGCTTTACACCGCATGGAGAGACCCAGTACTAC.

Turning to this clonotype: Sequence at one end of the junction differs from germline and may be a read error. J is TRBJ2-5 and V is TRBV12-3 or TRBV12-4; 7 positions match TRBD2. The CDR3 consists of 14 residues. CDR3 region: CASSQGRDSEIQYF. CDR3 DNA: TGTGCCAGCAGCCAAGGGAGGGATAGTGAGATCCAGTACTTC.

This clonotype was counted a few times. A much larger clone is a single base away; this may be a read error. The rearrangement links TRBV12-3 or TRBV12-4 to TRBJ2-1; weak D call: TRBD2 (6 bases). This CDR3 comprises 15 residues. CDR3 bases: TGTGTCAGCAGTCAACTAGCAGGTAACTACAATGAGCAGTTCTTC. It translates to CVSSQLAGNYNEQFF.

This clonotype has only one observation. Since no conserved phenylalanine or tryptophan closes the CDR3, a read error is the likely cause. CDR3 DNA: TGTGCCAGTACCCCCGTTAGCAGAGATACGCAGTATTCT. Its translation is CASTPVSRDTQYS. This chain links TRBV12-3 or TRBV12-4 with TRBJ2-3; D not certain. This CDR3 has 13 amino acids.

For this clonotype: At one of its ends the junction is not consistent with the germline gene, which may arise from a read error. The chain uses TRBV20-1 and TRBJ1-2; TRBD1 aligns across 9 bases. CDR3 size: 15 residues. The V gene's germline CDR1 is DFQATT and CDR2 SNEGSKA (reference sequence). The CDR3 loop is CSARRTGEGNYSYTF. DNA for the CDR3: TGCAGTGCCAGGAGGACAGGGGAGGGCAACTATAGCTACACCTTC.

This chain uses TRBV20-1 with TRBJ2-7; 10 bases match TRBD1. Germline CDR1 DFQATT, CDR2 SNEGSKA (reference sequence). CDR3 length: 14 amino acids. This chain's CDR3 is CSASPGQGVYEQCV. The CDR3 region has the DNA TGCAGTGCTAGCCCAGGACAGGGGGTATACGAGCAGTGCGTC.

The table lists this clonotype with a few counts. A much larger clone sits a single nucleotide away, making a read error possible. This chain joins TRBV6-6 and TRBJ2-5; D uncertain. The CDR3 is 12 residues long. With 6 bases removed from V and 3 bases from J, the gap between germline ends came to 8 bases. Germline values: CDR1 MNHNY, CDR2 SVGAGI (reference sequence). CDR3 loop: CASRLTEETQYF. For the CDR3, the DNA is TGTGCCAGCAGACTGACTGAAGAGACCCAGTACTTC.

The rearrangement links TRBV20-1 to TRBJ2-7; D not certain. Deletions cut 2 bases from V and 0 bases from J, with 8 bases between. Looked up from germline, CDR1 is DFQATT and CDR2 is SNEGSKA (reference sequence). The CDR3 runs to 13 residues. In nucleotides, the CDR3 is TGCAGTGCTAGAATGGTAAACTCCTACGAGCAGTACTTC. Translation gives CSARMVNSYEQYF.

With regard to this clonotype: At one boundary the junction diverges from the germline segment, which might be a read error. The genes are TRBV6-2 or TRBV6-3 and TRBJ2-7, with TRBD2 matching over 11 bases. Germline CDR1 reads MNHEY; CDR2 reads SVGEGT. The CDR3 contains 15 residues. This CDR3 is CASKSSGGSSHEQYF. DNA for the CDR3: TGTGCCAGCAAATCTAGCGGGGGGAGCTCCCACGAGCAGTACTTC.